This T cell receptor (beta chain) emerged from a study of cytomegalovirus exposure and HLA in healthy donors. V lost 4 bases to trimming and J lost 9 bases; unmatched junction nucleotides: 18. Per germline, CDR1 MDHEN and CDR2 SYDVKM. The CDR3 has 18 amino acids. Broader study findings: The study listed approximately 170 cytomegalovirus-associated TCR beta chains.

Remarks on this clone: No antigen is known for it.

The PCR made use of 60 Vbeta and 13 Jbeta primers. Profiled with immunoSEQ multiplex PCR; TCRdb holds only in-frame clones, not every one. The sample data list some 110,000 clones. This sequence originates from a man aged 40-49 years in good health and CMV-seropositive. This chain connects TRBV28 to TRBJ2-3; TRBD2 aligns across 11 bases. Specimen: PBMCs. The CDR3 DNA is TGTGCCAGCAGTTCCGTGAAGCCCGGGACTAGCGGCAGTTACACGCAGTATTTT. As protein: CASSSVKPGTSGSYTQYF.